Below are 6 T cell receptor beta chains sequenced from a single sample in a study of T cell repertoires in cytomegalovirus infection. A single record per CDR3 protein comes from TCRdb applying MiXCR to the reads. The sample consists of approximately 260,000 distinct CDR3 sequences, under 25% of them appearing once. These receptors' antigens are unknown. The sample in question was cultured PBMCs, obtained from culture after CMV antigen stimulation. The receptors shown here come from a human donor in good health (CMV status not recorded). Some clones in this sample may be carry-over from other donors' samples.

This clonotype was observed a few times. The CDR3 is CASSYSLRVPYEQYF. CDR3 bases: TGTGCCAGCAGTTACTCTCTTCGGGTCCCTTACGAGCAGTACTTC. The chain links TRBV6-2 or TRBV6-3 to TRBJ2-7, with D unclear. CDR3 size: 15 residues. The V end was cut by 0 bases, the J end by 4 bases, with 13 bases between. Germline V CDR1 and CDR2: MNHEY, SVGEGT.

This clonotype was seen a few times. J is TRBJ1-1 and V is TRBV7-9; 9 nucleotides match TRBD1. V gave up 3 bases and J gave up 8 bases; unmatched junction bases: 7. CDR3 length: 14 residues. Germline loops: CDR1 SEHNR, CDR2 FQNEAQ (reference sequence). The CDR3 region has the DNA TGTGCCAGCAGCTTCACAGGGGGCTCCCGAGAAGCTTTCTTT. Encoded protein: CASSFTGGSREAFF.

This clonotype was found many times. The rearrangement joins TRBV14 to TRBJ2-1; 12 bases agree with TRBD2. Germline-derived CDR1 and CDR2 are SGHDN and FVKESK. The CDR3 has 20 residues. The V segment lost 7 bases and the J segment 0 bases; nucleotides outside the gene matches: 16. The CDR3 loop is CASTSRRGLAGASSYNEQFF. The CDR3 coding sequence is TGTGCCAGCACCTCTAGAAGGGGACTAGCGGGCGCGAGCTCCTACAATGAGCAGTTCTTC.

This clonotype was found a few times. The chain has TRBV18 and TRBJ1-1, with 9 bases aligning to TRBD1. V gave up 1 base and J gave up 2 bases; unmatched junction bases: 5. The CDR3 runs 16 residues. Per germline, CDR1 KGHSH and CDR2 LQKENI. In DNA, the CDR3 is TGTGCCAGCTCACCACGGACAGGGGATTTAAACACTGAAGCTTTCTTT. Translation: CASSPRTGDLNTEAFF.

This clonotype occurred many times. The rearrangement links TRBV19 to TRBJ2-5; TRBD2 matches at 16 bases. The CDR3 sequence is 15 residues long. With 6 bases clipped from V and 5 bases from J, the junction kept 3 bases outside the gene matches. The V gene's germline CDR1 is LNHDA and CDR2 SQIVND (reference sequence). This CDR3 is CASSGTSGGVETQYF. The CDR3 DNA sequence: TGTGCCAGTAGCGGGACTAGCGGGGGGGTTGAGACCCAGTACTTC.

This clonotype was seen more than once but under ten times. CDR3: CASSQDHVYGYTF. For the CDR3, the DNA is TGCGCCAGCAGCCAAGATCATGTCTATGGCTACACCTTC. V usage is TRBV4-3 and J usage is TRBJ1-2, with D unclear. Germline V CDR1 and CDR2: LGHNA, YSLEER. V was shortened by 0 bases and J by 4 bases, with 6 bases between the two germline ends. The CDR3 contains 13 residues.